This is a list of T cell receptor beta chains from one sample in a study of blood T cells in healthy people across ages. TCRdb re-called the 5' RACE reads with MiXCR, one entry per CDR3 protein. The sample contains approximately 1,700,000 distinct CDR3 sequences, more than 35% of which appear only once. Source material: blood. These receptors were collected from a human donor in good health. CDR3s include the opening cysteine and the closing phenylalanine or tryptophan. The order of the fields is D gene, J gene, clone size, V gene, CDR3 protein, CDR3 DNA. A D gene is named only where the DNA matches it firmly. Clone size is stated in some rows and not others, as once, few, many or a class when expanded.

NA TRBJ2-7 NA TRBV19 CASSIRMIRDSYEQYF TGTGCCAGTAGTATTAGGATGATCAGGGACTCCTACGAGCAGTACTTC
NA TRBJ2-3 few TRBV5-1 CASNIGPPLTDMQYF TGCGCCAGCAACATCGGGCCTCCCCTCACAGATATGCAGTATTTT
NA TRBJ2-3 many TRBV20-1 CSARAPTDTQYF TGCAGTGCTAGAGCCCCGACAGATACGCAGTATTTT
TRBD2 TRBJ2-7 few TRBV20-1 CSATAGASSSYEQYF TGCAGTGCCACAGCGGGGGCCTCTAGCTCCTACGAGCAGTACTTC
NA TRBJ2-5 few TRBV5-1 CASSLAPKQGRGETQYF TGCGCCAGCAGCTTGGCGCCCAAACAGGGTCGGGGAGAGACCCAGTACTTC
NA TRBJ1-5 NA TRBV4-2 CASSLDPTARLSPQHF TGTGCCAGCAGCCTGGACCCGACCGCCCGACTTAGTCCCCAGCATTTT
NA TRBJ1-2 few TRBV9 CASSVETTYGYTF TGTGCCAGCAGCGTAGAAACCACGTACGGCTACACCTTC
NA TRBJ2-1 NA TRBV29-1 CSVAPLAEPIYNEQFF TGCAGCGTTGCCCCCCTCGCGGAACCAATTTACAATGAGCAGTTCTTC
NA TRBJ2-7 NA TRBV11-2 CASSLVSRLGEQYF TGTGCCAGCAGCTTAGTTTCGAGGCTTGGCGAGCAGTACTTC
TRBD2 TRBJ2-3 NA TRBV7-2 CASSLRGGGAGTQYF TGTGCCAGCAGCTTACGCGGCGGGGGGGCAGGTACGCAGTATTTT
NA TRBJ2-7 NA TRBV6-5 CASSSTRDEQYF TGTGCCAGCAGTTCCACTAGGGACGAGCAGTACTTC
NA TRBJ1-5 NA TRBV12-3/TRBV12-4 CASRVQGSFNQPQHF TGTGCCAGCAGGGTCCAGGGGAGTTTTAATCAGCCCCAGCATTTT
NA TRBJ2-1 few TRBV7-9 CASSLEGGREQFF TGTGCCAGCAGCTTGGAGGGGGGGCGGGAGCAGTTCTTC
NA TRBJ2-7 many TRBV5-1 CASSLAGRGYEQYF TGTGCCAGCAGCTTAGCCGGCAGGGGCTACGAGCAGTACTTC
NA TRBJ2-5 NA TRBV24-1 CATSDPGSSGETQYF TGTGCCACCAGTGACCCCGGGTCCAGCGGGGAGACCCAGTACTTC
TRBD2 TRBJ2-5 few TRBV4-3 CASSQVRGGGETQYF TGCGCCAGCAGCCAAGTACGGGGGGGCGGGGAGACCCAGTACTTC
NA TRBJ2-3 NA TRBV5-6 CASSPIGLLNTQYF TGTGCCAGCAGCCCCATCGGATTGCTGAATACGCAGTATTTT
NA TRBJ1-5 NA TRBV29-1 CSVGGGTEQPQHF TGCAGCGTGGGGGGTGGGACTGAACAGCCCCAGCATTTT
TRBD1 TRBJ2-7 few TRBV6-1 CASSEWTGLDEQYF TGTGCCAGCAGTGAATGGACAGGGCTCGACGAGCAGTACTTC
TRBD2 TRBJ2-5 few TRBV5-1 CASSQTSGGSETQYF TGCGCCAGCAGCCAGACTAGCGGGGGCTCAGAGACCCAGTACTTC
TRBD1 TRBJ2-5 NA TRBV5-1 CASSPRDRAQETQYF TGCGCCAGCAGCCCCCGGGACAGGGCTCAAGAGACCCAGTACTTC
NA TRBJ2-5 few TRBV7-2 CASSLAQGLIQYF TGTGCCAGCAGCTTAGCGCAGGGACTGATACAGTACTTC
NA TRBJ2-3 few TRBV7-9 CASSSDLPTQYF TGTGCCAGCAGCTCCGATCTGCCTACGCAGTATTTT
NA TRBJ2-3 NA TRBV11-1 CASSHTDYPLYF TGTGCCAGCAGCCACACAGATTATCCACTGTATTTT
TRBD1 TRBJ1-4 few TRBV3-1 CASSQPWTGRNEKLFF TGTGCCAGCAGCCAACCCTGGACAGGCCGGAATGAAAAACTGTTTTTT
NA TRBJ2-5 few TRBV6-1 CASSEVMETQYF TGTGCCAGCAGTGAAGTCATGGAGACCCAGTACTTC
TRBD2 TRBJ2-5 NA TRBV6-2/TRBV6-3 CASSHRLAGIQETQYF TGTGCCAGCAGCCACAGACTAGCGGGGATCCAAGAGACCCAGTACTTC
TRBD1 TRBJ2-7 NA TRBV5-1 CASSPLQGAYEQYF TGCGCCAGCAGCCCCCTACAGGGGGCCTACGAGCAGTACTTC
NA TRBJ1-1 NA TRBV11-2 CASTLEGHSSAFF TGTGCCAGCACCCTAGAGGGACATTCATCGGCTTTCTTT
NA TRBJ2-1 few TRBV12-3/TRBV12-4 CASSEGRLHTNEQFF TGTGCCAGCAGTGAGGGGAGACTCCATACGAATGAGCAGTTCTTC
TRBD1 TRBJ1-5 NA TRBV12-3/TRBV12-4 CASSRQGAPNQPQHF TGTGCCAGCAGTCGACAGGGAGCCCCCAATCAGCCCCAGCATTTT
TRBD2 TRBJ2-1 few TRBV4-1 CASSQEGLAGNYNEQFF TGCGCCAGCAGCCAAGAGGGACTAGCGGGAAACTACAATGAGCAGTTCTTC
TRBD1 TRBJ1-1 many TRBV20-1 CSARDRGGGTEAFF TGCAGTGCTAGGGACAGGGGTGGTGGCACTGAAGCTTTCTTT
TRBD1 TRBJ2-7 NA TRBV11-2 CASSRTGTGIHEQYF TGTGCCAGCAGCAGAACCGGGACAGGCATCCACGAGCAGTACTTC
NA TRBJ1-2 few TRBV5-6 CASSLGGQKNYGYTF TGTGCCAGCAGCTTGGGCGGACAGAAGAACTATGGCTACACCTTC
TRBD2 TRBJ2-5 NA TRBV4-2 CASSLTPNSGGPGTQYF TGTGCCAGCAGCCTAACCCCGAATAGCGGGGGCCCCGGCACCCAGTACTTC
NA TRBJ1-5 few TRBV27 CASSFMGGRQPQHF TGTGCCAGCAGTTTTATGGGGGGCCGTCAGCCCCAGCATTTT
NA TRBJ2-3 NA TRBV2 CASRGGRAESTDTQYF TGTGCCAGCAGGGGTGGACGAGCGGAGAGCACAGATACGCAGTATTTT
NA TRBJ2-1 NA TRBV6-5 CASSYSNLALGLMSSYNEQFF TGTGCCAGCAGTTACTCGAACCTAGCTCTGGGGCTAATGAGCTCCTACAATGAGCAGTTCTTC